This T cell receptor (beta chain) comes out of a study of T cell repertoires in cytomegalovirus infection. Via MiXCR, TCRdb re-called the reads, giving one row per CDR3 protein. The profile shows 700,000 to 850,000 distinct CDR3 sequences, over 25% of them singletons. This CDR3 is 12 amino acids long. Trimming removed 2 bases at V and 4 bases at J, with 6 bases between. Germline V lookup: CDR1 SEHNR, CDR2 FQNEAQ (reference sequence). This clonotype occurred a few times. Its specificity is not known. The rearrangement uses TRBV7-9 and TRBJ2-7; no clear D gene. The TCR originated in a human donor in good health (CMV status not recorded). Some clones in this sample may be carry-over from other donors' samples. Specimen: cultured CD8+ T cells from PBMCs, collected from culture after CMV antigen stimulation. DNA of the CDR3: TGTGCCAGCAGCTTAACAACTTACGAGCAGTACTTC. Protein product: CASSLTTYEQYF.